This record covers a single TCR beta chain. This clonotype was picked up many times. Its target antigen remains unknown. No base qualities exist here, and no much larger clone lies one base off it. These data are taken from a study of human T cells and chemical hapten exposure (dated by TCRdb to 2020 to 2022). Context from the whole study: For sensitization, 2% DPC in acetone was applied to a roughly 2 cm by roughly 2 cm area of upper inner arm skin. Patients additionally received weekly therapeutic DPC doses to the scalp throughout the roughly 26-week study period. Patch testing was done on the upper back using Finn chambers containing 0.01% DPC, and results were scored after 6 days according to International Contact Dermatitis Research Group standards. The mostly female patient cohort included alopecia areata with under or over 50% scalp involvement, alopecia totalis and alopecia universalis. The libraries were sequenced as a pool, and the TCR yield per sample differed mostly because of small variations in library volumes within the pool. The study tracked peripheral blood TCR repertoire changes in vivo during primary and secondary sensitization to the hapten diphenylcyclopropenone (DPC) in alopecia patients. Patient blood was sampled pre-sensitization (week 0) and at 2, 6 and about 24 weeks after DPC sensitization. For TCR sequencing, blood came from some 31 alopecia patients at anywhere from one to four time points (pre-sensitization, 2, 6 and 24 weeks). Study-level results and caveats: Significantly more large CDR3 similarity clusters were formed by expanded TCRs than by pre-sensitization or healthy control sets, consistent with antigen-driven responses. After repeated subsampling, the strength of the expansion versus patch-test correlation and the threshold at which it became significant changed. A positive correlation was found between the number of PT1 expanded TCRs and patch test score, with significance reached at thresholds 8, 16 and 32 but not 4. Because every patient had alopecia, a presumed autoimmune disease, the patients' immune response might differ from that of healthy individuals. No change with DPC sensitization was found in the number of TCRs above 1 in 1000 frequency, and no evidence of global repertoire structure alterations was found.

The intended sense of this specimen's time point label: patch test 2, 6 weeks after DPC sensitization. The intended sense of this specimen's treatment or condition label: therapeutic diphenylcyclopropenone sensitization with weekly scalp DPC. At every patch-test visit, the blood draw took place before the patch test was put on. To be eligible, patients had to be aged 18 to 70, diagnosed with alopecia and judged suitable for DPC therapy, while pregnant patients were excluded. Total RNA was extracted from unfractionated whole blood collected in Tempus Blood RNA tubes. The method was RACE. Sequencing instrument: NextSeq 500. During library preparation, unique molecular identifiers were attached to individual cDNA molecules so that TCRs could be counted quantitatively and reproducibly. From each blood RNA sample, both TCR alpha and TCR beta chains were sequenced. The original methods were these. Samples had a median of roughly 98,000 TCRs, with a range from roughly 20,000 to 690,600. The Decombinator software suite was used to annotate the V, J and CDR3 of the TCR reads. For the PS versus PT1 abundance plots, all samples were subsampled to the same number of TCRs (28,000). Expanded TCRs were defined as absent before sensitization and observed at least eight times at the 2-week time point. TCRdb reworked the public reads: Q25 trimming with fastp, MiXCR clone assembly, productive beta chains retained. Every CDR3 protein is listed once, alongside the most common genes and DNA of its rows. In this record, the V and J calls reflect TCRdb's handling and not the investigators' own analysis. The sample yields roughly 30,000 distinct CDR3 sequences; roughly a tenth were counted once. Around 7% of the sample is in the top ten clones.

Ends trimmed: V by 1 base, J by 4 bases; bases unmatched to a gene: 13. The CDR3 runs 18 residues from the cysteine to the phenylalanine. Only the CDR3 portion is preserved as DNA: 54 bases, with reading frame beginning at the first base. Taken from the germline V gene, the CDR1 and CDR2 loops are LGHNA and YNFKEQ. The chain is encoded by TRBV4-2 joined to TRBJ2-7, with TRBD1 identical over 10 junction bases. This sequence originates from a man aged 30 to 45 with alopecia areata. Some clones in this sample may be carry-over from other donors' samples. This sample comprised whole blood, obtained in connection with sensitization to the hapten diphenylcyclopropenone (DPC). Here the CDR3 is given as CASSQVSSSGTGVYEQYF. The DNA sequence reads TGTGCCAGCAGCCAAGTTTCGAGCTCCGGGACAGGGGTATACGAGCAGTACTTC.